This section outlines one T cell receptor (beta chain) sequence together with its context. The data are from a study of sequential checkpoint blockade in melanoma. Germline CDR1 SGHDN, CDR2 FVKESK. V lost 6 bases and J lost 1, with 9 bases in between. CDR3 size: 13 residues. Sequenced by immunoSEQ multiplex PCR; TCRdb stores in-frame clones only, minus some. The sample shows 13,000 to 15,000 clones, over 60% of them seen only once. Stated treatment: randomized to nivolumab then ipilimumab (arm A) or the reverse (arm B). From thawed PBMCs, live CD3+CD8+ cells negative for CD19 and CD56 were sorted. The receptor was derived from a human donor with melanoma. Specimen: CD8+ T cells sorted from blood (inferred from file names), collected from a patient given nivolumab and ipilimumab in sequence. The chain couples TRBV14 to TRBJ2-5, with unresolved D. The chain's CDR3 is CASSQTIQETQYF. DNA for the CDR3: TGTGCCAGCAGTCAGACAATCCAAGAGACCCAGTACTTC.